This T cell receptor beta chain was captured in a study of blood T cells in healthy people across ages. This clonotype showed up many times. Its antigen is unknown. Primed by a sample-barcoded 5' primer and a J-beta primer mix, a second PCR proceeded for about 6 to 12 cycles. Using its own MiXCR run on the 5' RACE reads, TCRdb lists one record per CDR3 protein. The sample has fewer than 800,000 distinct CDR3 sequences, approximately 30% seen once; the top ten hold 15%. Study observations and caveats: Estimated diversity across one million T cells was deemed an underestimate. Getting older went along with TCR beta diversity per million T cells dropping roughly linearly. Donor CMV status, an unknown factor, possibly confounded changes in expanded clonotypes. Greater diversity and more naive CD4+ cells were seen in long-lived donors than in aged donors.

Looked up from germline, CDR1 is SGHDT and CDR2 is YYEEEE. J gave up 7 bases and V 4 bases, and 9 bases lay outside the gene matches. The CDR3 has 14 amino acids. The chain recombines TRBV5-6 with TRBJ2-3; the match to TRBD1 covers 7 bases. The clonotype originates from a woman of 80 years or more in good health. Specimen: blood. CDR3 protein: CASSPPDRENTQYF. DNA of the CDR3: TGTGCCAGCAGCCCCCCCGACAGGGAAAATACGCAGTATTTT. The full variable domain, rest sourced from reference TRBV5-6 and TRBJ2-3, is DAGVTQSPTHLIKTRGQQVTLRCSPKSGHDTVSWYQQALGQGPQFIFQYYEEEERQRGNFPDRFSGHQFPNYSSELNVNALLLGDSALYLCASSPPDRENTQYFGPGTRLTVL.